The text below deals with one T cell receptor (beta chain). This could be a read error, since a much larger clone is one nucleotide away. The CDR3 length is 14 residues. Looked up from germline, CDR1 is MNHEY and CDR2 is SMNVEV (reference sequence). V was pared by 6 bases and J by 7 bases, with 5 bases of the junction left unmatched. These data originate in a study of blood T cell repertoires in COVID-19. Overall study: COVID-19 samples collected from the United States, Italy and Spain covered acute and convalescent phases. T cells, B-cell-depleted T cells, or PBMCs supplied cDNA or gDNA.

Study processing details: Reference gene primer amplification yielded estimated nucleated cell counts. The assay was immunoSEQ multiplex PCR, and TCRdb's table has in-frame clones only and misses some. V and J calls and clone size are given by that table; D and trimming were obtained from the DNA. The sample holds 130,000 or so clones, roughly 90% seen once. The sequenced sample consisted of peripheral blood. V and J are TRBV27 and TRBJ1-6; 8 bases fit TRBD1. This TCR derives from a man over 45 with acute or convalescent COVID-19. In nucleotides, the CDR3 is TGTGCCAGCAGGTCGGGACAGGCAAATTCACCCCTCCACTTT. It codes for CASRSGQANSPLHF.